The rows below give T cell receptor beta chains drawn from one sample of a study of technical replicates of blood from a handful of donors. Measured with immunoSEQ multiplex PCR; TCRdb has only the in-frame clones, and not every one. This table has approximately 100,000 clones, 90% to 97% appearing once. Sequencing was carried out using T cells isolated from PBMCs. The receptors come from a human donor in good health. Each CDR3 is given with its conserved first and last residue. The D gene is left open where the match is weak. Clone size appears in some rows only: once, few, many, or a class for an expanded clone.

len | j_gene | d_gene | v_gene | abundance | CDR3aa | CDR3nt
15 | TRBJ2-7 | . | TRBV5-8 | . | CASTLGQGGYYEQYF | .
17 | TRBJ2-3 | TRBD1 | TRBV27 | . | CASSLIADRGPTDTQYF | TGTGCCAGCAGTTTGATCGCTGACAGGGGGCCCACAGATACGCAGTATTTT
13 | TRBJ1-2 | . | TRBV12-5 | . | CASGRQVNYGYTF | TGTGCTAGTGGTCGACAGGTCAACTATGGCTACACCTTC
18 | TRBJ2-5 | TRBD2 | TRBV7-6 | once | CASSHRRAGGPWGETQYF | TGTGCCAGCAGCCACCGAAGGGCGGGAGGGCCCTGGGGAGAGACCCAGTACTTC
14 | TRBJ2-2 | . | TRBV6-5 | . | CASSPLLYTGELFF | TGTGCCAGCAGCCCCCTACTATACACCGGGGAGCTGTTTTTT
17 | TRBJ1-2 | TRBD1 | TRBV27 | once | CASSSVFRDSSNYGYTF | TGTGCCAGCAGTTCAGTTTTTCGGGACAGCTCTAACTATGGCTACACCTTC
17 | TRBJ1-3 | . | TRBV25-1 | . | CASSESLFQGSGNTIYF | TGTGCCAGCAGTGAATCCTTATTTCAGGGCTCTGGAAACACCATATATTTT
12 | TRBJ1-2 | . | TRBV5-1 | . | CASSLEREGYTF | TGCGCCAGCAGCTTGGAGAGGGAAGGCTACACCTTC
15 | TRBJ2-3 | TRBD1 | TRBV9 | . | CASSVGDSRTDTQYF | TGTGCCAGCAGCGTAGGGGACAGCCGCACAGATACGCAGTATTTT
14 | TRBJ2-2 | TRBD2 | TRBV6-5 | . | CASSYSGATGELFF | TGTGCCAGCAGTTACAGCGGGGCAACCGGGGAGCTGTTTTTT
14 | TRBJ1-1 | . | TRBV7-2 | . | CASSLEFRTAEAFF | TGTGCCAGCAGCTTAGAGTTCAGGACAGCTGAAGCTTTCTTT
14 | TRBJ2-7 | . | TRBV18 | . | CASTGGAGFGEQYF | TGTGCCAGCACGGGGGGCGCGGGGTTCGGAGAGCAGTACTTC
14 | TRBJ2-7 | . | TRBV4-1 | . | CASSPGWVRYEQYF | TGCGCCAGCAGCCCGGGGTGGGTCCGCTACGAGCAGTACTTC
12 | TRBJ1-1 | . | TRBV29-1 | few | CSVAPVYTEAFF | TGCAGCGTTGCTCCTGTTTACACTGAAGCTTTCTTT
14 | TRBJ2-3 | . | TRBV14 | . | CASSQLSNTDTQYF | TGTGCCAGCAGCCAACTTAGTAACACAGATACGCAGTATTTT
15 | TRBJ1-3 | TRBD1 | TRBV7-9 | . | CASRPGQGGGNTIYF | TGTGCCAGCAGACCCGGACAGGGTGGTGGAAACACCATATATTTT
15 | TRBJ2-1 | TRBD2 | TRBV11-2 | once | CASSLGTSGSNEQFF | TGTGCCAGCAGCTTGGGGACTAGCGGGAGTAATGAGCAGTTCTTC
12 | TRBJ1-1 | . | TRBV19 | . | CASSTGATEAFF | TGTGCCAGTAGTACCGGAGCCACTGAAGCTTTCTTT
15 | TRBJ1-1 | . | TRBV11-3 | . | CASSAQGADARRAFF | TGTGCCAGCAGCGCCCAGGGCGCCGACGCACGGAGAGCTTTCTTT
16 | TRBJ1-3 | TRBD1 | TRBV4-1 | . | CASSQDGDRAFDTIYF | TGCGCCAGCAGCCAAGATGGGGACAGGGCTTTCGACACCATATATTTT
15 | TRBJ1-5 | TRBD1 | TRBV10-2 | . | CASSGGQDGNQPQHF | TGCGCCAGCAGCGGGGGACAGGATGGCAATCAGCCCCAGCATTTT
13 | TRBJ1-1 | . | TRBV10-2 | . | CASKSSGSTEAFF | TGCGCCAGCAAAAGTTCAGGCTCCACTGAAGCTTTCTTT